The 22 T cell receptor beta chains below come from one sample, sequenced in a study of Graves' ophthalmopathy and Graves' hyperthyroidism. The sequenced template was RNA, covering the TCR beta CDR3 region. HTBI primers served in a first-round RT-PCR, which a second-round multiplex PCR followed. TCRdb called the multiplex PCR reads again in MiXCR, with one record for every CDR3 protein. The sample has some 160,000 distinct CDR3 sequences, 39% seen once. Sequenced material: peripheral blood. The receptors originated from a man aged 25 to 40 with Graves' ophthalmopathy.

The table lists this clonotype with many counts. This sequence joins TRBV10-3 and TRBJ2-7; 8 bases agree with TRBD2. Trimming cost V 3 bases and J 2 bases; bases outside gene matches: 9. The germline V gene encodes CDR1 ENHRY and CDR2 SYGVKD. The CDR3 is made up of 16 amino acids. This CDR3 reads CAISDPSGRGTYEQYF. DNA for the CDR3: TGTGCCATCAGTGACCCGAGCGGGAGAGGGACCTACGAGCAGTACTTC.

This clonotype was counted ten times or more. V usage is TRBV19 and J usage is TRBJ2-5; tentatively, D is TRBD1 (6 bases). The CDR3 extends over 16 amino acids. Per germline, CDR1 LNHDA and CDR2 SQIVND (reference sequence). Trimming took 6 bases from V and 3 from J, leaving 20 bases between them. This CDR3 reads CASSARKGAGEETQYF. The CDR3 DNA sequence: TGTGCCAGTAGCGCCCGGAAGGGCGCAGGGGAAGAGACCCAGTACTTC.

This rearrangement joins TRBV11-2 to TRBJ2-2; TRBD1 matches 9 bases. Germline-derived CDR1 and CDR2 are SGHAT and FQNNGV. The CDR3 runs 16 residues. After removal of 6 bases from V and 5 bases from J, the junction contained 10 bases not matched to a gene. This CDR3 is CASSYHLTGGTGELFF. Written as DNA, the CDR3 is TGTGCCAGCAGTTACCATCTGACAGGGGGAACCGGGGAGCTGTTTTTT.

This clonotype has a single count. V and J are TRBV7-3 and TRBJ2-2; 7 bases map to TRBD1. Per the germline V gene, CDR1 is SGHTA and CDR2 is FQGTGA. Trimming cost V 7 bases and J 5 bases; bases outside gene matches: 4. The CDR3 runs to 13 residues. CDR3 region: CASTQTGTGELFF. The CDR3 coding sequence is TGTGCCAGCACCCAGACAGGGACCGGGGAGCTGTTTTTT.

Many counts were recorded for this clonotype. The chain recombines TRBV27 with TRBJ1-2; D not certain. V gave up 3 bases and J gave up 5 bases, with 19 bases separating them. The CDR3 covers 16 residues. The V gene's germline CDR1 is MNHEY and CDR2 SMNVEV (reference sequence). CDR3 DNA sequence: TGTGCCAGCAGTTTGGTTCCTCCGGGTAACAGATATGGCTACACCTTC. It codes for CASSLVPPGNRYGYTF.

This clonotype was seen at least ten times. This chain connects TRBV6-5 to TRBJ2-5; D is undetermined. This CDR3 comprises 15 residues. V shed 0 bases and J shed 0 bases, with 8 bases lying between them. Germline V lookup: CDR1 MNHEY, CDR2 SVGAGI. The CDR3 loop is CASSYSWQYQETQYF. The CDR3 bases are TGTGCCAGCAGTTACTCGTGGCAGTACCAAGAGACCCAGTACTTC.

The V call is TRBV6-1, the J call TRBJ2-5; TRBD2 matches at 13 bases. Looked up from germline, CDR1 is MNHNS and CDR2 is SASEGT. V gave up 6 bases and J gave up 4 bases; unmatched junction bases: 8. This CDR3 region has 16 residues. The CDR3 is CASSLRLAGGRETQYF. CDR3 sequence (DNA): TGTGCCAGCAGCCTTCGACTAGCGGGAGGCCGAGAGACCCAGTACTTC.

This chain links TRBV6-2 or TRBV6-3 with TRBJ2-5; 7 nucleotides match TRBD2. V was clipped by 5 bases and J by 5 bases; unmatched bases: 14. The CDR3 covers 16 residues. Looked up from germline, CDR1 is MNHEY and CDR2 is SVGEGT. Here the CDR3 reads CASSTRPGLPGETQYF. The CDR3 bases are TGTGCCAGCAGTACGCGACCGGGACTACCAGGGGAGACCCAGTACTTC.

This clonotype came up many times. The chain couples TRBV27 to TRBJ1-2; D unclear. The CDR3 sequence is 20 residues long. CDR1 MNHEY and CDR2 SMNVEV come from the germline V gene (reference sequence). V lost 4 bases to trimming and J lost 1 base, with 28 bases between them. CDR3 protein: CASSSHPYSRPQVSNYGYTF. Here the CDR3 DNA reads TGTGCCAGCAGTTCCCACCCGTACTCACGACCCCAAGTCAGTAACTATGGCTACACCTTC.

J is TRBJ2-7 and V is TRBV6-2 or TRBV6-3; weak D call: TRBD1 (6 bases). V dropped 7 bases and J dropped 3 bases, with 10 bases sitting between them. In germline, CDR1 is MNHEY, CDR2 SVGEGT. CDR3 length: 12 residues. For the CDR3, the DNA is TGTGCCAGCAACTCAGGGGACTACGAGCAGTACTTC. It codes for CASNSGDYEQYF.

This clonotype has a count of ten or more. J is TRBJ2-7 and V is TRBV30; TRBD2 agrees at 11 bases. V lost 5 bases and J lost 2; bases outside the gene matches: 2. The CDR3 is made up of 13 amino acids. CDR1 and CDR2 from the germline V gene are GTSNPN and SVGIG (reference sequence). The CDR3 region has the DNA TGTGCCTGGGAGACTAGCGGGACCTACGAGCAGTACTTC. It is translated as CAWETSGTYEQYF. The full variable domain, completed using reference TRBV30 and TRBJ2-7, is SQTIHQWPATLVQPVGSPLSLECTVEGTSNPNLYWYRQAAGRGLQLLFYSVGIGQISSEVPQNLSASRPQDRQFILSSKKLLLSDSGFYLCAWETSGTYEQYFGPGTRLTVT.

This clonotype was detected many times. For the CDR3, the DNA is TGTGCCAGTAGTATCAAGATCTACTCCGACTACGAGCAGTACTTC. Its protein product is CASSIKIYSDYEQYF. The chain combines TRBV19 with TRBJ2-7; D call uncertain. The V gene lost 3 bases and the J gene lost 3 bases, with 15 bases spanning the gap. Germline lookup yields CDR1 LNHDA and CDR2 SQIVND (reference sequence). This CDR3 is 15 amino acids long.

This clonotype occurred many times. The V and J genes are TRBV10-3 and TRBJ1-5; no clear D. With 0 bases removed from V and 3 bases from J, the gap between germline ends came to 12 bases. Germline V CDR1 and CDR2: ENHRY, SYGVKD. CDR3 length: 16 residues. CDR3 sequence: CAISESNMRSNQPQHF. CDR3 coding DNA: TGTGCCATCAGTGAGTCGAATATGCGTTCCAATCAGCCCCAGCATTTT.

This clonotype has only one observation. The chain combines TRBV10-3 with TRBJ1-1; D is possibly TRBD1 (5 bases). The CDR3 runs 13 residues. Trimming left V 10 bases short and J 5 bases short, with 17 bases between. Looked up from germline, CDR1 is ENHRY and CDR2 is SYGVKD. For the CDR3, the DNA is TGTGCCACCCGTGGGACGAGTGGGACTGAAGCTTTCTTT. Encoded protein: CATRGTSGTEAFF.

The chain carries TRBV20-1 and TRBJ1-5; no clear D gene. Trimming took 0 bases from V and 4 from J, leaving 19 bases between them. The CDR3 loop spans 17 amino acids. Germline CDR1 reads DFQATT; CDR2 reads SNEGSKA (reference sequence). The CDR3 sequence: CSARDPVVLEWNQPQHF. The CDR3 DNA reads TGCAGTGCTAGAGATCCCGTAGTCCTTGAATGGAATCAGCCCCAGCATTTT.

This clonotype was seen ten or more times. The genes are TRBV11-3 and TRBJ2-7, with 10 bases fitting TRBD1. Germline CDR1 reads SGHNT; CDR2 reads YENEEA. The trim removed 4 bases at V and 3 bases at J, leaving 9 bases unmatched. CDR3 size: 16 residues. In nucleotides, the CDR3 is TGTGCCAGCAGCTACCCGGGGGGACAGGGGCGCTACGAGCAGTACTTC. It translates to CASSYPGGQGRYEQYF. Filled out from reference TRBV11-3 and TRBJ2-7, the complete variable domain reads EAGVVQSPRYKIIEKKQPVAFWCNPISGHNTLYWYLQNLGQGPELLIRYENEEAVDDSQLPKDRFSAERLKGVDSTLKIQPAELGDSAVYLCASSYPGGQGRYEQYFGPGTRLTVT.

This clonotype was counted at least ten times. The rearrangement links TRBV12-3 or TRBV12-4 to TRBJ2-2; a possible D gene is TRBD1 (5 bases). Trimming cost V 7 bases and J 4 bases, with 19 bases left between them. The CDR3 is made up of 16 amino acids. DNA for the CDR3: TGTGCCAGCACTCCCTCGGGTCAGGGTGGCACCGGGGAGCTGTTTTTT. Protein product: CASTPSGQGGTGELFF.

The chain joins TRBV28 to TRBJ1-2; 7 bases line up with TRBD1. The CDR3 contains 12 residues. CDR1 is MDHEN and CDR2 is SYDVKM in the germline V gene. With V trimmed by 8 bases and J by 5 bases, 5 bases remained unmatched. The CDR3 loop is CASDTGDYGYTF. The CDR3 bases are TGTGCCAGCGATACAGGGGATTATGGCTACACCTTC.

This clonotype has ten or more counts. The chain employs TRBV15 and TRBJ1-2; D remains unclear. Trimming stripped 0 bases from V and 7 bases from J, with 12 bases between. The germline gives CDR1 LNHNV, CDR2 YYDKDF (reference sequence). The CDR3 runs 14 residues. CDR3 sequence: CATSRDQRAAGYTF. CDR3 bases: TGTGCCACCAGCAGAGATCAGAGGGCAGCTGGCTACACCTTC.

This clonotype has ten or more counts. The chain joins TRBV11-1 to TRBJ2-7; D gene ambiguous. Trimming took 5 bases from V and 2 from J, leaving 7 bases between them. This CDR3 comprises 12 residues. Per germline, CDR1 SGHAT and CDR2 FQDESV (reference sequence). The CDR3 region has the DNA TGTGCCAGCAGCGGTGGGGCCTACGAGCAGTACTTC. It translates to CASSGGAYEQYF.

This clonotype was detected many times. This chain links TRBV19 with TRBJ1-1; D remains unclear. Per germline, CDR1 LNHDA and CDR2 SQIVND (reference sequence). CDR3 length: 14 amino acids. V gave up 5 bases and J gave up 3 bases, with 13 bases separating them. CDR3 coding DNA: TGTGCCAGTAGTGTCCGGGCGGGCGACACTGAAGCTTTCTTT. It yields the protein CASSVRAGDTEAFF. Filled out from reference TRBV19 and TRBJ1-1, the complete variable domain reads DGGITQSPKYLFRKEGQNVTLSCEQNLNHDAMYWYRQDPGQGLRLIYYSQIVNDFQKGDIAEGYSVSREKKESFPLTVTSAQKNPTAFYLCASSVRAGDTEAFFGQGTRLTVV.

The rearrangement links TRBV6-1 to TRBJ1-5; D unclear. The CDR3 length is 12 residues. Per germline, CDR1 MNHNS and CDR2 SASEGT. The V gene lost 2 bases and the J gene lost 7 bases, with 6 bases spanning the gap. This CDR3 is CASSELQQPQHF. CDR3 coding DNA: TGTGCCAGCAGTGAACTTCAACAGCCCCAGCATTTT.